A selection of T cell receptor beta chains follows, all from one sample in a study of shared clonotypes between healthy human individuals. Sequencing used immunoSEQ multiplex PCR; TCRdb keeps in-frame clones, though not all of them. This table has over a million clones, around 82% appearing once. The sample taken for sequencing was memory CD4+ T cells from PBMCs. The receptor source for this set is a man aged 18 to 29 in good health. Some clones in this sample may be carry-over from other donors' samples. Both conserved end residues are part of each CDR3. The D gene is left open where the match is weak. Clone size, where shown, is once, few, many, or a class for clones that have expanded.

v_call: TRBV11-2
j_call: TRBJ2-7
clone_size: .
cdr3_length: 15
d_call: .
cdr3_aa: CASSLESLGTYEQYF
cdr3_nt: TGTGCCAGCAGCTTAGAATCGTTGGGCACCTACGAGCAGTACTTC

v_call: TRBV7-3
j_call: TRBJ2-5
clone_size: .
cdr3_length: 15
d_call: .
cdr3_aa: CASSPGTTRLETQYF
cdr3_nt: TGTGCCAGCAGCCCAGGGACCACCAGACTGGAGACCCAGTACTTC

v_call: TRBV6-6
j_call: TRBJ1-5
clone_size: few
cdr3_length: 14
d_call: .
cdr3_aa: CASSYSRGWQPQHF
cdr3_nt: TGTGCCAGCAGTTACTCGAGGGGTTGGCAGCCCCAGCATTTT

v_call: TRBV7-2
j_call: TRBJ1-2
clone_size: .
cdr3_length: 13
d_call: TRBD1
cdr3_aa: CASRTGSYYGYTF
cdr3_nt: TGTGCCAGCCGGACAGGCTCATACTATGGCTACACCTTC

v_call: TRBV9
j_call: TRBJ2-7
clone_size: few
cdr3_length: 17
d_call: .
cdr3_aa: CASSRSWGVGGPHEQYF
cdr3_nt: TGTGCCAGCAGTCGTAGTTGGGGAGTCGGGGGGCCCCACGAGCAGTACTTC

v_call: TRBV30
j_call: TRBJ2-3
clone_size: .
cdr3_length: 15
d_call: TRBD2
cdr3_aa: CAWSVHRGGTDTQYF
cdr3_nt: TGTGCCTGGAGTGTTCATCGGGGGGGCACAGATACGCAGTATTTT

v_call: TRBV6-6
j_call: TRBJ2-1
clone_size: .
cdr3_length: 15
d_call: .
cdr3_aa: CASSPGTPPLNEQFF
cdr3_nt: TGTGCCAGCAGCCCCGGGACTCCGCCCCTAAATGAGCAGTTCTTC

v_call: TRBV6-1
j_call: TRBJ1-2
clone_size: few
cdr3_length: 14
d_call: .
cdr3_aa: CASSESHLAGGYTF
cdr3_nt: TGTGCCAGCAGTGAATCGCACTTAGCTGGTGGCTACACCTTC

v_call: TRBV18
j_call: TRBJ2-5
clone_size: .
cdr3_length: 15
d_call: TRBD2
cdr3_aa: CASSRGRVSQETQYF
cdr3_nt: TGTGCCAGCTCCCGGGGGAGGGTCTCGCAAGAGACCCAGTACTTC

v_call: TRBV27
j_call: TRBJ2-1
clone_size: .
cdr3_length: 15
d_call: .
cdr3_aa: CASSLAPSSYNEQFF
cdr3_nt: TGTGCCAGCAGTCTCGCGCCTAGCTCCTACAATGAGCAGTTCTTC

v_call: TRBV28
j_call: TRBJ1-2
clone_size: .
cdr3_length: 12
d_call: .
cdr3_aa: CASSRGVYGYTF
cdr3_nt: TGTGCCAGCAGTAGGGGAGTCTATGGCTACACCTTC

v_call: TRBV6-1
j_call: TRBJ2-7
clone_size: .
cdr3_length: 15
d_call: TRBD1
cdr3_aa: CASSEGDRGWYEQYF
cdr3_nt: TGTGCCAGCAGTGAAGGGGACAGGGGGTGGTACGAGCAGTACTTC

v_call: TRBV2
j_call: TRBJ1-5
clone_size: .
cdr3_length: 14
d_call: TRBD1
cdr3_aa: CASSEDRGRWPQHF
cdr3_nt: TGTGCCAGCAGCGAGGACAGGGGCCGTTGGCCCCAGCATTTT

v_call: TRBV7-3
j_call: TRBJ2-2
clone_size: .
cdr3_length: 16
d_call: .
cdr3_aa: CASSGRVSGVTGELFF
cdr3_nt: TGTGCCAGCAGCGGCCGGGTGTCGGGAGTGACCGGGGAGCTGTTTTTT

v_call: TRBV2
j_call: TRBJ2-2
clone_size: few
cdr3_length: 15
d_call: TRBD2
cdr3_aa: CASSPQIGGAGELFF
cdr3_nt: TGTGCCAGCAGCCCCCAAATTGGGGGGGCCGGGGAGCTGTTTTTT

v_call: TRBV28
j_call: TRBJ2-2
clone_size: .
cdr3_length: 11
d_call: .
cdr3_aa: CASKDTGELFF
cdr3_nt: TGTGCCAGCAAGGACACCGGGGAGCTGTTTTTT